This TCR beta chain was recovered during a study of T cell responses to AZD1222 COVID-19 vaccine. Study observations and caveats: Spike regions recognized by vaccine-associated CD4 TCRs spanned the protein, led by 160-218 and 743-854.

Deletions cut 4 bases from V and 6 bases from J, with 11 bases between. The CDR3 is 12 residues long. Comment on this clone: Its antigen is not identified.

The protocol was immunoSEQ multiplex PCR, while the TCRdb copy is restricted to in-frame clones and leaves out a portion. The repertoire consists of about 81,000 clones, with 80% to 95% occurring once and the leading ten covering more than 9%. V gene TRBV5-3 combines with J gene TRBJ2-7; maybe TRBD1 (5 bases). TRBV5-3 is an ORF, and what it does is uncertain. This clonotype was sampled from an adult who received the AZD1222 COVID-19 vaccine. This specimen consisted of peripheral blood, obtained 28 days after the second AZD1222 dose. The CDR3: CARSPQGCEQYF. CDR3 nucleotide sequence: TGTGCCAGAAGCCCCCAGGGATGCGAGCAGTACTTC.